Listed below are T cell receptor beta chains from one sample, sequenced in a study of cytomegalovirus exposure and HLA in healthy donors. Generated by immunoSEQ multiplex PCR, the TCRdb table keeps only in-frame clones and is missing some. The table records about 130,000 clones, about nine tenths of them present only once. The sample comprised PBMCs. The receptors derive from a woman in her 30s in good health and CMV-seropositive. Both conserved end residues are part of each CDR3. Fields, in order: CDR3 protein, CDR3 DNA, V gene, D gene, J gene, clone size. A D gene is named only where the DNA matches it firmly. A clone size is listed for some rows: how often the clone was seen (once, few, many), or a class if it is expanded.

CDR3aa: CASSSRTGTPNEKLFF; CDR3nt: TGTGCCAGCAGCTCCCGGACAGGGACGCCTAATGAAAAACTGTTTTTT; v_gene: TRBV7-9; d_gene: TRBD1; j_gene: TRBJ1-4; abundance: once
CDR3aa: CASSDSREGLAGELFF; CDR3nt: TGTGCCAGCAGTGACTCGCGGGAGGGCCTAGCCGGGGAGCTGTTTTTT; v_gene: TRBV6-4; d_gene: TRBD2; j_gene: TRBJ2-2; abundance: .
CDR3aa: CASSLGVAADTQYF; CDR3nt: TGTGCCAGCAGCTTAGGAGTAGCCGCAGATACGCAGTATTTT; v_gene: TRBV11-3; d_gene: .; j_gene: TRBJ2-3; abundance: .
CDR3aa: CASSAGTGPYYGYTF; CDR3nt: TGTGCCAGCAGCGCCGGGACAGGGCCCTACTATGGCTACACCTTC; v_gene: TRBV6-5; d_gene: TRBD1; j_gene: TRBJ1-2; abundance: .
CDR3aa: CASSEGQAIATNEKLFF; CDR3nt: TGTGCCAGCAGTGAGGGACAGGCTATTGCAACTAATGAAAAACTGTTTTTT; v_gene: TRBV2; d_gene: TRBD1; j_gene: TRBJ1-4; abundance: .
CDR3aa: CASGRDNTGNTIYF; CDR3nt: TGTGCCAGCGGCCGGGACAATACTGGAAACACCATATATTTT; v_gene: TRBV2; d_gene: .; j_gene: TRBJ1-3; abundance: .
CDR3aa: CASSYVGSSTDTQYF; CDR3nt: TGTGCCAGCAGTTACGTTGGTAGCAGCACAGATACGCAGTATTTT; v_gene: TRBV6-5; d_gene: .; j_gene: TRBJ2-3; abundance: once
CDR3aa: CATSRDSRAPNYGYTF; CDR3nt: TGTGCCACCAGCAGAGATAGCAGAGCCCCTAACTATGGCTACACCTTC; v_gene: TRBV15; d_gene: .; j_gene: TRBJ1-2; abundance: .
CDR3aa: CASSLYAGGNQPQHF; CDR3nt: TGTGCCAGCAGCTTATATGCAGGCGGCAATCAGCCCCAGCATTTT; v_gene: TRBV11-2; d_gene: .; j_gene: TRBJ1-5; abundance: .
CDR3aa: CASSMGLTTGELFF; CDR3nt: TGTGCCAGCAGCATGGGACTAACCACCGGGGAGCTGTTTTTT; v_gene: TRBV7-9; d_gene: TRBD2; j_gene: TRBJ2-2; abundance: .
CDR3aa: CASRGTSGSVAGELFF; CDR3nt: TGTGCCAGCAGAGGGACTAGCGGGAGTGTTGCCGGGGAGCTGTTTTTT; v_gene: TRBV2; d_gene: TRBD2; j_gene: TRBJ2-2; abundance: .
CDR3aa: CASSEDRGYEQYF; CDR3nt: TGTGCCAGCAGTGAAGACAGGGGCTACGAGCAGTACTTC; v_gene: TRBV6-1; d_gene: TRBD1; j_gene: TRBJ2-7; abundance: .
CDR3aa: CASSFGLAGRLADTQYF; CDR3nt: TGTGCCAGCAGCTTTGGACTAGCGGGGCGCCTAGCAGATACGCAGTATTTT; v_gene: TRBV7-9; d_gene: TRBD2; j_gene: TRBJ2-3; abundance: .
CDR3aa: CASSEPGTGSYEQYF; CDR3nt: TGTGCCAGCAGCGAACCCGGGACAGGGTCCTACGAGCAGTACTTC; v_gene: TRBV6-6; d_gene: TRBD1; j_gene: TRBJ2-7; abundance: .
CDR3aa: CASRGQLMNTEAFF; CDR3nt: TGTGCCAGCAGGGGACAGCTCATGAACACTGAAGCTTTCTTT; v_gene: TRBV6-5; d_gene: TRBD1; j_gene: TRBJ1-1; abundance: few
CDR3aa: CASSLGPAVNTEAFF; CDR3nt: TGTGCCAGCAGTTTAGGTCCCGCAGTGAACACTGAAGCTTTCTTT; v_gene: TRBV27; d_gene: .; j_gene: TRBJ1-1; abundance: .
CDR3aa: CASSVAGTQNNEQFF; CDR3nt: TGTGCCAGCAGCGTAGCTGGGACTCAGAACAATGAGCAGTTCTTC; v_gene: TRBV9; d_gene: .; j_gene: TRBJ2-1; abundance: .
CDR3aa: CASSEWGGAQETQYF; CDR3nt: TGTGCCAGCAGTGAATGGGGGGGCGCCCAAGAGACCCAGTACTTC; v_gene: TRBV6-1; d_gene: .; j_gene: TRBJ2-5; abundance: .
CDR3aa: CASSAAGGNYGYTF; CDR3nt: TGTGCCAGTAGTGCCGCCGGAGGGAATTATGGCTACACCTTC; v_gene: TRBV19; d_gene: .; j_gene: TRBJ1-2; abundance: .
CDR3aa: CASSQVERRVGDQPQHF; CDR3nt: TGTGCCAGCAGCCAAGTAGAGCGCAGGGTTGGTGATCAGCCCCAGCATTTT; v_gene: TRBV4-2; d_gene: .; j_gene: TRBJ1-5; abundance: once
CDR3aa: CASRDRGRSGSSYGYTF; CDR3nt: TGTGCCAGCAGAGACAGGGGGCGATCGGGTAGTTCCTATGGCTACACCTTC; v_gene: TRBV2; d_gene: TRBD1; j_gene: TRBJ1-2; abundance: .
CDR3aa: CASSYRSGTGGTDTQYF; CDR3nt: TGTGCCAGCAGCTACCGATCTGGGACAGGGGGCACAGATACGCAGTATTTT; v_gene: TRBV9; d_gene: TRBD1; j_gene: TRBJ2-3; abundance: .
CDR3aa: CASISPGGVLSSGNTIYF; CDR3nt: TGTGCCAGTATCTCGCCAGGGGGCGTATTAAGCTCTGGAAACACCATATATTTT; v_gene: TRBV19; d_gene: TRBD1; j_gene: TRBJ1-3; abundance: .
CDR3aa: CASSEGSPTNTEAFF; CDR3nt: TGTGCCAGCAGTGAGGGTTCCCCGACGAACACTGAAGCTTTCTTT; v_gene: TRBV28; d_gene: .; j_gene: TRBJ1-1; abundance: .